Listed below are T cell receptor beta chains from one sample, sequenced in a study of cytomegalovirus exposure and HLA in healthy donors. The assay was immunoSEQ multiplex PCR, and TCRdb's table has in-frame clones only and misses some. The sample's table shows more than 55,000 clones. The sequenced sample consisted of PBMCs. The receptors originated from a woman aged 40 to 55 in good health and CMV-seropositive. Each CDR3 is given with its conserved first and last residue. The D gene is left open where the match is weak.

>TRBD2|TRBJ2-7|TRBV27
TGTGCCAGCAGTTTATTAATCCCGGCTAGCGGGAGAGGCTCCTACGAGCAGTACTTC
CASSLLIPASGRGSYEQYF
>TRBD1|TRBJ2-5|TRBV5-4
TGTGCCAGCAGCCCCGACAGGGGGTTAGGAGAGACCCAGTACTTC
CASSPDRGLGETQYF
>NA|TRBJ2-6|TRBV7-9
TGTGCCAGCAGCTTAAGGCAGGCTGGGGCCAACGTCCTGACTTTC
CASSLRQAGANVLTF
>NA|TRBJ1-1|TRBV4-1
TGCGCCAGCAGCCCATACGGGGGGGGGACTGAAGCCTTCTTT
CASSPYGGGTEAFF
>TRBD2|TRBJ2-1|TRBV28
TGTGCCAGCGGGGGGGTTGGGACCGTAAGCTCCTACAATGAGCAGTTCTTC
CASGGVGTVSSYNEQFF
>TRBD1|TRBJ2-6|TRBV7-8
TGTGCCAGCAGCTTGACAGGGGGCGATTCTGGGGCCAACGTCCTGACTTTC
CASSLTGGDSGANVLTF
>NA|TRBJ2-5|TRBV2
TGTGCCAGCACCGGACTCGCCCGGGAGACCCAGTACTTC
CASTGLARETQYF
>TRBD1|TRBJ1-2|TRBV18
TGTGCCAGCTCAACTGGACAGGGGGCTGTCTATGGCTACACCTTC
CASSTGQGAVYGYTF
>NA|TRBJ2-2|TRBV9
TGCGCCAGCAGCGTAGGGGTGGGAGGAGGCACCGGGGAGCTGTTTTTT
CASSVGVGGGTGELFF
>TRBD1|TRBJ2-1|TRBV28
TGTGCCAGCGGACCCAGGGGGCGCCCAGGCAATGAGCAGTTCTTC
CASGPRGRPGNEQFF
>TRBD1|TRBJ1-1|TRBV19
TGTGCCAGTAGTATACCCGCGGACAGGGAGGACACTGAAGCTTTCTTT
CASSIPADREDTEAFF
>TRBD2|TRBJ2-5|TRBV11-2
TGTGCCAGCAGCTCCGGACTAGCGGGGAACCCGAGTCAGGCCCAGTACTTC
CASSSGLAGNPSQAQYF
>TRBD1|TRBJ1-5|TRBV7-2
TGTGCCAGCAGCCGGAGACAGGGTTTAGGTCAGCCCCAGCATTTT
CASSRRQGLGQPQHF
>NA|TRBJ2-7|TRBV7-2
TGTGCCAGCAGCTTACACAGGGACCTGGACGAGCAGTACTTC
CASSLHRDLDEQYF
>TRBD2|TRBJ2-7|TRBV28
TGTGCCAGCAGTTTAAGAGCGGGAAAGCAGTACTTC
CASSLRAGKQYF
>NA|TRBJ2-1|TRBV6-1
TGTGCCAGCGACCGAACCCGCAGGGATGAGCAGTTCTTC
CASDRTRRDEQFF
>TRBD1|TRBJ1-2|TRBV4-1
TGCGCCAGCACCTTAACACAGGGGTCTGATGGCTACACCTTC
CASTLTQGSDGYTF
>NA|TRBJ2-7|TRBV5-1
TGCGCCAGCAGCTTGGTTGGCCACGAGCAGTACTTC
CASSLVGHEQYF
>TRBD1|TRBJ1-5|TRBV15
TGTGCCACCAGCACAGACAGGGGGCGAGGGCAGCCCCAGCATTTT
CATSTDRGRGQPQHF
>TRBD2|TRBJ2-5|TRBV5-4
TGTGCCAGCAGCACCCTAGCGGGAGAGACCCAGTACTTC
CASSTLAGETQYF
>TRBD1|TRBJ2-2|TRBV5-1
TGCGCCAGCACCTCACAGGGGTCGGGGACCGGGGAGCTGTTTTTT
CASTSQGSGTGELFF
>TRBD2|TRBJ2-3|TRBV18
TGTGCCAGCTCGGCTAGCGGGAGGGCCGACACAGATACGCAGTATTTT
CASSASGRADTDTQYF
>NA|TRBJ1-2|TRBV12-5
TGTGCTAGTGGTCCCTGGGGGGTAGGGCTTCTTGGCTACACCTTC
CASGPWGVGLLGYTF
>TRBD1|TRBJ1-2|TRBV7-9
TGTGCCAGCAGCCCCGGACAGGGGGCAAATGGCTACACCTTC
CASSPGQGANGYTF
>TRBD1|TRBJ2-7|TRBV28
TGTGCCAGCAGTGTGGGACAGGCCCATCATGAGCAGTACTTC
CASSVGQAHHEQYF
>TRBD1|TRBJ2-2|TRBV5-1
TGCGCCAGCAGCTTGTCGGGACAGGGGCGTAACGGGGAGCTGTTTTTT
CASSLSGQGRNGELFF
>NA|TRBJ2-1|TRBV9
TGTGCCAGCAGCGTAGCTGGAAATGCGGCCTACAATGAGCAGTTCTTC
CASSVAGNAAYNEQFF
>TRBD2|TRBJ2-1|TRBV7-7
TGTGCTAGCAGCTTAGAGGCTAGCGGGGGGTACAATGAGCAGTTCTTC
CASSLEASGGYNEQFF
>NA|TRBJ2-7|TRBV7-2
TGTGCCAGCAGCTTAGACCCATTAGGGAGCTCCTACGAGCAGTACTTC
CASSLDPLGSSYEQYF
>TRBD2|TRBJ2-1|TRBV7-3
TGTGCCAGCAGCTTACTAGCGGGAGTGAGAAATGAGCAGTTCTTC
CASSLLAGVRNEQFF
>NA|TRBJ1-2|TRBV7-2
TGTGCCAGCAGCTACTTATTACAGGGATCGGGGTTTAACTATGGCTACACCTTC
CASSYLLQGSGFNYGYTF
>TRBD2|TRBJ2-5|TRBV6-4
TGTGCCAGCAGTGACTCGGTGGGGGGGGAGACCCAGTACTTC
CASSDSVGGETQYF
>TRBD2|TRBJ2-2|TRBV14
TGTGCCAGCAGCCAAGCTCCTAGCGGGAGGGGCGGGGAGCTGTTTTTT
CASSQAPSGRGGELFF
>TRBD1|TRBJ2-7|TRBV19
TGTGCCAGTAGTATGCCGGCGACAGGGGAATGGGATGAGGGGGCCTACGAGCAGTACTTC
CASSMPATGEWDEGAYEQYF
>NA|TRBJ1-1|TRBV11-1
TGTGCCAGCAGTTCAATAGGGGTAACTGAAGCTTTCTTT
CASSSIGVTEAFF
>NA|TRBJ1-6|TRBV4-3
TGCGCCAGCAGCCAAGTCGGGGCAGGGGAGCGGGACTCACCCCTCCACTTT
CASSQVGAGERDSPLHF
>NA|TRBJ2-5|TRBV19
TGTGCCAGTAGTAGCGGGGGCTTGGAGACCCAGTACTTC
CASSSGGLETQYF
>TRBD2|TRBJ2-7|TRBV28
TGTGCCAGCAGTTACCCCGGGACTAGGATCCCCTACGAGCAGTACTTC
CASSYPGTRIPYEQYF
>TRBD2|TRBJ2-2|TRBV2
TGTGCCAGCAGTTTGACTAGCGGGGGGCCGAACACCGGGGAGCTGTTTTTT
CASSLTSGGPNTGELFF
>NA|TRBJ2-5|TRBV5-1
TGCGCCAGCAGCTTGAGCCTGGCGGGATTGGGTGAGACCCAGTACTTC
CASSLSLAGLGETQYF
>NA|TRBJ2-7|TRBV29-1
TGCAGCGTCAGGACAGTGACCTACGAGCAGTACTTC
CSVRTVTYEQYF
>NA|TRBJ2-5|TRBV11-1
TGTGCCAGCAGCGCTGGTCGGAGTACGGAGACCCAGTACTTC
CASSAGRSTETQYF
>NA|TRBJ2-3|TRBV4-3
TGCGCCAGCAGCCAAGTAGGAGTAGATACGCAGTATTTT
CASSQVGVDTQYF
>TRBD2|TRBJ2-1|TRBV7-2
TGTGCCAGCAGCTTTCTAGGGCGGGAGGGCAATGAGCAGTTCTTC
CASSFLGREGNEQFF
>NA|TRBJ1-3|TRBV6-6
TGTGCCAGCAGTACCGGGACAACCATATATTTT
CASSTGTTIYF
>NA|TRBJ1-2|TRBV27
TGTGCCAGTTTCACCTCTCGGGGAGGAGGTGGCTACACCTTC
CASFTSRGGGGYTF
>NA|TRBJ2-2|TRBV7-9
TGTGCCAGCAGCTTAAGAGGACATAGTACCGGGGAGCTGTTTTTT
CASSLRGHSTGELFF
>TRBD2|TRBJ2-3|TRBV7-2
TGTGCCAGCAGCTTAGTTTTGACTAGCGGGGGGGCGACAGATACGCAGTATTTT
CASSLVLTSGGATDTQYF
>TRBD1|TRBJ1-2|TRBV7-2
TGTGCCAGCAGCACCGGACAGGGGTATGGCTACACCTTC
CASSTGQGYGYTF
>TRBD2|TRBJ2-1|TRBV6-1
TGTGCCAGCAGTGAAGCGATTCTAGCGGCCAATGAGCAGTTCTTC
CASSEAILAANEQFF
>TRBD2|TRBJ2-7|TRBV5-1
TGCGCCAGCAGCTTTATCCCCCGGGCTAGCGGGATCCACGAGCAGTACTTC
CASSFIPRASGIHEQYF
>NA|TRBJ1-5|TRBV23-1
TGCGCCAGCACCAGCAAAGCCAGGGCTCAGCCCCAGCATTTT
CASTSKARAQPQHF